Listed below are T cell receptor beta chains from one sample, sequenced in a study of OX40 agonist ivuxolimab in advanced cancers. Generated by immunoSEQ multiplex PCR, the TCRdb table keeps only in-frame clones and is missing some. Of around 63,000 clones in the sample, 80% to 90% are singletons; the top ten hold about 10%. Specimen: CD4+ or CD8+ T cells sorted from blood, collected in a trial of the OX40 agonist ivuxolimab. Receptor source: an adult with an advanced solid tumor such as melanoma, head and neck, liver or kidney cancer. Each CDR3 is given with its conserved first and last residue. The D gene is left open where the match is weak. Not every row has a clone size; where given, it reads once, few, many or a size class.

j_gene | v_gene | abundance | d_gene | CDR3aa
TRBJ2-3 | TRBV11-3 | . | . | CASSLQGSYADTQYF
TRBJ1-1 | TRBV11-2 | . | . | CASSLDPSNTEAFF
TRBJ2-2 | TRBV19 | . | . | CASSPDPGELFF
TRBJ2-2 | TRBV18 | . | . | CASSSSTGELFF
TRBJ1-5 | TRBV5-1 | . | . | CASSLEGWGDQPQHF
TRBJ2-1 | TRBV7-3 | . | TRBD1 | CASSPSPRGRGSYNEQFF
TRBJ2-3 | TRBV2 | . | . | CASRTISLTQYF
TRBJ2-7 | TRBV5-1 | . | TRBD2 | CASSPRPSGRAYEQYF
TRBJ2-1 | TRBV11-3 | . | . | CASSLEEQFF
TRBJ2-1 | TRBV7-9 | . | . | CASSSRADWDEQFF
TRBJ2-1 | TRBV5-3 | once | . | CARSLARLRDRSYNEQFF
TRBJ1-2 | TRBV11-2 | . | . | CASSPAGGTYGYTF
TRBJ2-3 | TRBV7-3 | once | TRBD2 | CASSLTRLAATDTQYF
TRBJ1-5 | TRBV6-5 | . | . | CASSYLNSGPQHF
TRBJ2-5 | TRBV7-8 | . | . | CASSFDSNQLGTQYF
TRBJ2-1 | TRBV7-3 | . | . | CATQRVGGDNEQFF
TRBJ2-5 | TRBV4-2 | . | TRBD2 | CASSQEWRGAWETQYF
TRBJ2-7 | TRBV18 | . | TRBD2 | CASSPPRRGGDEQYF
TRBJ2-7 | TRBV10-3 | once | TRBD1 | CAIRGTAQGEQYF
TRBJ2-7 | TRBV5-1 | . | . | CASSLTGYEQYF
TRBJ2-2 | TRBV9 | . | TRBD2 | CASSVELGLANTGELFF
TRBJ2-3 | TRBV10-3 | . | . | CAISDGESTDTQYF
TRBJ2-7 | TRBV28 | . | . | CASSSLDSRGAYEQYF
TRBJ2-4 | TRBV5-4 | . | . | CASSQRRGGGNIQYF
TRBJ1-2 | TRBV6-6 | . | TRBD1 | CASSPPGQGYGYTF
TRBJ1-2 | TRBV9 | . | . | CASSVAGDNLRHGYTF
TRBJ1-4 | TRBV10-3 | . | . | CAIGGRGSEKLFF
TRBJ2-7 | TRBV14 | . | . | CASSQGRGTFYEQYF
TRBJ1-5 | TRBV19 | . | TRBD1 | CASSIRGGDQPQHF
TRBJ2-7 | TRBV4-1 | . | . | CASSQGPRSSSYEQYF
TRBJ2-7 | TRBV28 | . | TRBD2 | CASSLWRSSGSGNEQYF
TRBJ1-5 | TRBV5-8 | . | . | CASSLAEYGHQPQHF
TRBJ1-1 | TRBV11-2 | few | . | CASSQASNTEAFF
TRBJ1-1 | TRBV28 | . | . | CASSLFRADTEAFF
TRBJ2-7 | TRBV27 | . | TRBD2 | CASSTLAGDSYEQYF
TRBJ2-2 | TRBV9 | . | TRBD2 | CASSVAGGVSGELFF
TRBJ1-5 | TRBV21-1 | . | . | CASSKGMSEGNQPQHF
TRBJ2-3 | TRBV7-2 | . | . | CASSLRPTDTQYF
TRBJ2-7 | TRBV28 | . | . | CASSLVQGGADEQYF
TRBJ2-1 | TRBV27 | . | TRBD2 | CASSLRVGVSGGYEQFF